These 23 T cell receptor beta chains were all obtained from the same sample, sequenced in a study of blood T cell repertoires in COVID-19 (dated by TCRdb to 2018 to 2020). To prepare the library, the immunoSEQ multiplex PCR assay was applied. TCRdb's version of the immuneACCESS table is confined to in-frame rearrangements and falls short of the full clone set. An unresolved V gene accounts for under half of the shortfall where checked; the remainder is of unknown origin. The sample table lists 150,000 to 160,000 clones, about 83% of them with a count of one. The leading ten clones occupy roughly an eighth of the sample. Material for sequencing was peripheral blood. These receptors came from a woman between 55 and 75 years old with COVID-19, enrolled during active disease.

The rearrangement links TRBV5-6 to TRBJ2-3, with 7 bases lining up with TRBD1. CDR3 length: 15 amino acids. Germline CDR1 SGHDT, CDR2 YYEEEE. Trimming at V came to 10 bases and at J to 4 bases, leaving 15 bases not matched to a gene. The CDR3 here is CADPGTSDRADTQYF. The CDR3 DNA reads as TGTGCCGACCCAGGGACGTCCGACAGGGCAGATACGCAGTATTTT.

The chain couples TRBV29-1 to TRBJ2-2; 13 positions match TRBD2. Germline loops: CDR1 SQVTM, CDR2 ANQGSEA. The ends lost 5 bases at V and 4 bases at J; junction bases unmatched: 7. The CDR3 covers 16 residues. The CDR3, as DNA: TGCAGCGTTTCGGGACTAGCGGGATTAGGCACCGGGGAGCTGTTTTTT. Its translation is CSVSGLAGLGTGELFF.

V and J are TRBV6-5 and TRBJ1-2, with 8 bases identical to TRBD1. The germline V gene encodes CDR1 MNHEY and CDR2 SVGAGI. Losses at the gene ends were 4 bases for V and 6 bases for J; bases not matched to a gene: 10. CDR3 size: 15 residues. The CDR3 nucleotides read TGTGCCAGCAGTTCGTACGACAGGGGAGGGGATGGCTACACCTTC. Protein: CASSSYDRGGDGYTF.

The rearrangement links TRBV25-1 to TRBJ1-6; TRBD1 matches at 7 bases. After removal of 3 bases from V and 8 bases from J, the junction contained 7 bases not matched to a gene. The CDR3 has 15 residues. The germline CDR1 and CDR2 sequences are MGHDK and SYGVNS. DNA for the CDR3: TGTGCCAGCAGTGAGTTAGACAGGGCGCATTCACCCCTCCACTTT. Protein sequence: CASSELDRAHSPLHF.

This chain uses TRBV14 with TRBJ1-2; the D is unclear. The length of the CDR3 is 13 residues. Trimming removed 2 bases from V and 3 bases from J, with 7 bases in between. CDR1 is SGHDN, CDR2 FVKESK, per germline. The CDR3 DNA reads TGTGCCAGCAGCCAAATCCCTGACTATGGCTACACCTTC. Its translation is CASSQIPDYGYTF. The whole variable domain, filled in from reference TRBV14 and TRBJ1-2, reads EAGVTQFPSHSVIEKGQTVTLRCDPISGHDNLYWYRRVMGKEIKFLLHFVKESKQDESGMPNNRFLAERTGGTYSTLKVQPAELEDSGVYFCASSQIPDYGYTFGSGTRLTVV.

The chain combines TRBV7-9 with TRBJ1-2; 12 positions match TRBD1. This CDR3 region has 17 residues. J lost 0 bases, V lost 5 bases, and 7 bases had no gene match. CDR1 and CDR2 from the germline V gene are SEHNR and FQNEAQ (reference sequence). Written as DNA, the CDR3 is TGTGCCAGCAGCGGGGGACAGGGGGCGCGAGCTAACTATGGCTACACCTTC. Translating it yields CASSGGQGARANYGYTF.

The chain links TRBV9 to TRBJ1-2, with D tentatively TRBD1 (6 bases). Per the germline V gene, CDR1 is SGDLS and CDR2 is YYNGEE. Trimming pared 0 bases from V and 5 bases from J, leaving 17 bases between. The CDR3 totals 16 residues. CDR3 residues: CASSVDRSAGQYGYTF. The CDR3 coding sequence is TGTGCCAGCAGCGTAGATAGGTCCGCCGGACAGTATGGCTACACCTTC.

The rearrangement joins TRBV11-2 to TRBJ2-6; no clear D. Germline CDR1 is SGHAT and CDR2 is FQNNGV. Between the trimmed V and J ends, which lost 5 bases and 0 bases, there was a span of 5 bases. CDR3 length: 14 amino acids. The CDR3 nucleotides are TGTGCCAGCAGCCCAATCTCTGGGGCCAACGTCCTGACTTTC. Translated: CASSPISGANVLTF.

This chain uses TRBV5-5 with TRBJ1-6, with unresolved D. This CDR3 is 14 amino acids long. V gave up 0 bases and J gave up 7 bases, with 8 bases separating them. Germline assignment: CDR1 SGHKS and CDR2 YYEKEE (reference sequence). The CDR3 reads CASSLAGLNSPLHF. In nucleotides, the CDR3 is TGTGCCAGCAGCTTGGCGGGGTTGAATTCACCCCTCCACTTT.

This clone was detected only once. V gene TRBV9 combines with J gene TRBJ2-1; 11 bases fit TRBD2. The V segment lost 3 bases and the J segment 4 bases; nucleotides outside the gene matches: 6. The CDR3 consists of 16 residues. Germline CDR1 reads SGDLS; CDR2 reads YYNGEE. Here the CDR3 reads CASSENRLAGYNEQFF. Here the CDR3 DNA reads TGTGCCAGCAGCGAAAACCGACTAGCGGGATACAATGAGCAGTTCTTC.

The rearrangement links TRBV19 to TRBJ1-4, with D perhaps TRBD1 (6 bases). The V end lost 4 bases, the J end lost 7 bases, and 16 bases lay between the germline ends. The CDR3 loop spans 15 amino acids. CDR1 LNHDA and CDR2 SQIVND come from the germline V gene (reference sequence). The CDR3 bases are TGTGCCAGTAGTAATTCAGGGGCCGCGTCTGAAAAACTGTTTTTT. Protein product: CASSNSGAASEKLFF.

This clone occurred a few times. This chain connects TRBV6-5 to TRBJ2-7; the match to TRBD2 covers 8 bases. The CDR3 spans 13 residues. CDR1 is MNHEY and CDR2 is SVGAGI in the germline V gene. Trimming cost V 2 bases and J 6 bases; bases outside gene matches: 3. The CDR3: CASSYPRGGEQYF. The CDR3 DNA is TGTGCCAGCAGTTACCCACGGGGGGGCGAGCAGTACTTC.

The rearrangement joins TRBV18 to TRBJ2-5, with a possible D match to TRBD1 (5 bases). Per germline, CDR1 KGHSH and CDR2 LQKENI. CDR3 size: 16 residues. Trimming pared 0 bases from V and 1 base from J, leaving 12 bases between. CDR3 loop: CASSPPNGARQETQYF. The CDR3 DNA follows: TGTGCCAGCTCACCACCTAATGGGGCCCGCCAAGAGACCCAGTACTTC.

The chain couples TRBV12-5 to TRBJ1-4, with D maybe TRBD1 (5 bases). The V and J ends lost 0 bases and 8 bases respectively, with 10 bases between them. Germline assignment: CDR1 LGHNT and CDR2 FRNRAP. The CDR3 length is 14 residues. The CDR3 loop is CASGLVPGVEKLFF. The CDR3 nucleotides are TGTGCTAGTGGTTTGGTACCGGGGGTCGAAAAACTGTTTTTT.

This sequence joins TRBV20-1 and TRBJ1-1; no definite D call. The CDR3 has 12 residues. CDR1 and CDR2 from the germline V gene are DFQATT and SNEGSKA (reference sequence). Trimming pared 3 bases from V and 0 bases from J, leaving 5 bases between. This chain's CDR3 is CSASPLNTEAFF. CDR3 coding DNA: TGCAGTGCTAGTCCCTTGAACACTGAAGCTTTCTTT.

V is TRBV27 and J is TRBJ2-1; tentative D call: TRBD1 (5 bases). The CDR3 totals 14 residues. V was pared by 2 bases and J by 3 bases, with 8 bases between. The V gene's germline CDR1 is MNHEY and CDR2 SMNVEV (reference sequence). The CDR3 DNA sequence: TGTGCCAGCAGTTTAGCCGACAGCTACAATGAGCAGTTCTTC. It yields the protein CASSLADSYNEQFF.

The J gene is TRBJ2-7, the V gene TRBV6-2 or TRBV6-3; D possibly corresponds to TRBD1 (6 bases). The CDR3 consists of 15 residues. V lost 5 bases and J lost 5, with 19 bases in between. Per the germline V gene, CDR1 is MNHEY and CDR2 is SVGEGT. The CDR3 spells CASSDRDNLNHEQYV. DNA for the CDR3: TGTGCCAGCAGTGACCGGGACAACTTGAACCACGAGCAGTACGTC.

This rearrangement joins TRBV6-5 to TRBJ2-7, with D possibly matching TRBD2 (6 bases). The germline V gene encodes CDR1 MNHEY and CDR2 SVGAGI. This CDR3 region has 15 residues. Deletions cut 3 bases from V and 0 bases from J, with 12 bases between. The CDR3 is CASSYSAGFSYEQYF. CDR3 sequence (DNA): TGTGCCAGCAGTTATTCGGCGGGATTCTCCTACGAGCAGTACTTC.

This rearrangement joins TRBV10-3 to TRBJ2-1; tentatively, D is TRBD2 (6 bases). CDR3 size: 15 residues. V was clipped by 2 bases and J by 6 bases, with 14 bases between them. Germline assignment: CDR1 ENHRY and CDR2 SYGVKD. The CDR3: CAISELKGLTNEQFF. The CDR3 DNA reads as TGTGCCATCAGTGAGCTTAAGGGACTGACCAATGAGCAGTTCTTC.

The V call is TRBV7-3, the J call TRBJ1-1; D is ambiguous. The germline gives CDR1 SGHTA, CDR2 FQGTGA. V lost 2 bases and J lost 0, with 10 bases in between. The CDR3 extends over 15 amino acids. The DNA of the CDR3 is TGTGCCAGCAGCTTAGGAGGCAGGATGAACACTGAAGCTTTCTTT. Its protein is CASSLGGRMNTEAFF.

The V gene is TRBV6-2 or TRBV6-3, the J gene TRBJ1-1; the D gene is possibly TRBD1 (5 bases). The CDR3 sequence is 13 residues long. V dropped 5 bases and J dropped 0 bases, with 7 bases sitting between them. CDR1 and CDR2 (germline): MNHEY, SVGEGT. The CDR3 nucleotides are TGTGCCAGCAGTCCGACAGTGAACACTGAAGCTTTCTTT. Protein sequence: CASSPTVNTEAFF.

The J gene is TRBJ2-1, the V gene TRBV29-1, with 11 nucleotides matching TRBD2. This CDR3 contains 17 residues. Germline loops: CDR1 SQVTM, CDR2 ANQGSEA. Trimming at V came to 2 bases and at J to 2 bases, leaving 8 bases not matched to a gene. The CDR3 reads CSVELAGGQYPYNEQFF. CDR3 DNA sequence: TGCAGCGTTGAACTAGCGGGAGGACAGTACCCCTACAATGAGCAGTTCTTC.

The V and J genes are TRBV4-1 and TRBJ1-2, with D unresolved. Germline assignment: CDR1 MGHRA and CDR2 YSYEKL. This CDR3 has 13 amino acids. The ends were cut back, 6 bases at V and 2 bases at J, with 10 bases in the middle. The chain's CDR3 is CASRPTGNYGYTF. In nucleotides, the CDR3 is TGCGCCAGCAGACCGACGGGGAACTATGGCTACACCTTC.